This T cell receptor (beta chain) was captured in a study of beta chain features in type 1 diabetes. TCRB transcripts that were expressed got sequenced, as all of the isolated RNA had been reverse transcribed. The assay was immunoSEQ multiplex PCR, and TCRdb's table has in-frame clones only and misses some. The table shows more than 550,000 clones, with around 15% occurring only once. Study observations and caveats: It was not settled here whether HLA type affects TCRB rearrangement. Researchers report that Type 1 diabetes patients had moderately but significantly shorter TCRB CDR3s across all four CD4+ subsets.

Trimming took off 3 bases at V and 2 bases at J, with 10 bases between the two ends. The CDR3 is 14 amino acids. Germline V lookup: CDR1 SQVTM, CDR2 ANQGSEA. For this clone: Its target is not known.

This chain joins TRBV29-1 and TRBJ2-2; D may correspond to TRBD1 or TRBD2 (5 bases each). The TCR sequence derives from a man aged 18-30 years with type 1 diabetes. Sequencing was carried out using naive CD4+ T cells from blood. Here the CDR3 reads CSVETGANTGELFF. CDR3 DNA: TGCAGCGTTGAGACCGGGGCCAACACCGGGGAGCTGTTTTTT.